The clone carrying this T cell receptor beta chain was seen repeatedly, ten times or more. Diagnosis relied on clinical symptoms, serum thyroxine and TRAb, thyroid ultrasound and orbital computed tomography. The PBMCs had their origin in less than 13 ml of fresh peripheral blood. Amplification of TCR beta CDR3 regions was performed using RNA transcripts as template. The TCR CDR3 first-round RT-PCR relied on the HTBI primer set. TCRdb independently ran MiXCR on the multiplex PCR reads; one entry per CDR3 protein. In the table there are about 580,000 distinct CDR3 sequences, over 11% of which are singletons. This CDR3 contains 17 residues. Germline V gene data show CDR1 as MNHEY and CDR2 as SMNVEV (reference sequence). Trimming stripped 0 bases from V and 1 base from J, with 13 bases between. These data come from a study of T cells in Graves' hyperthyroidism and ophthalmopathy.

The V call is TRBV27, the J call TRBJ2-1, with D possibly matching TRBD1 (7 bases). The TCR originated in a woman aged 25 to 45 with Graves' hyperthyroidism that later progressed to Graves' ophthalmopathy. Sequenced sample: blood. CDR3 DNA: TGTGCCAGCAGTTTATCGGCGGGACAGATATCCTACAATGAGCAGTTCTTC. Its translation is CASSLSAGQISYNEQFF.